A single sample is the source of the 30 T cell receptor beta chains below, sequenced in a study of T cell responses to AZD1222 COVID-19 vaccine. Sequencing was performed with immunoSEQ multiplex PCR; in TCRdb, only in-frame clones are kept and a portion is missing. The sample carries about 150,000 clones, 85% to 95% recorded once. This specimen consisted of peripheral blood, obtained on day 0 of AZD1222 vaccination. These receptors all stem from an adult in good health.

The V call is TRBV5-1, the J call TRBJ1-2, with 9 positions matching TRBD1. Germline assignment: CDR1 SGHRS and CDR2 YFSETQ. The CDR3 contains 17 residues. After removal of 0 bases from V and 5 bases from J, the junction contained 11 bases not matched to a gene. Here the CDR3 reads CASSLASGRQGVYGYTF. CDR3 nucleotides: TGCGCCAGCAGCTTGGCGTCCGGCCGACAGGGGGTTTATGGCTACACCTTC. Supplemented by reference TRBV5-1 and TRBJ1-2, the full variable domain reads KAGVTQTPRYLIKTRGQQVTLSCSPISGHRSVSWYQQTPGQGLQFLFEYFSETQRNKGNFPGRFSGRQFSNSRSEMNVSTLELGDSALYLCASSLASGRQGVYGYTFGSGTRLTVV.

The chain recombines TRBV18 with TRBJ1-6, with 8 bases aligning to TRBD1. Germline trimming cut 1 base from V and 9 bases from J; bases unmatched to any gene: 8. There are 16 residues in the CDR3. CDR1 is KGHSH, CDR2 LQKENI, per germline. CDR3 residues: CASSPRDRRDISPLHF. Written as DNA, the CDR3 is TGTGCCAGCTCACCACGGGACAGGAGGGACATTTCACCCCTCCACTTT.

V and J are TRBV28 and TRBJ1-2; 7 bases fit TRBD1. V shed 3 bases and J 8 bases; nucleotides not matched to a gene: 27. Germline assignment: CDR1 MDHEN and CDR2 SYDVKM. The CDR3 runs 20 residues. The CDR3 nucleotides read TGTGCCAGCAGTTTTACTTTCGCGAAGAGACAGGGTCCGGATCGGAAGGGCTACACCTTC. Translating it yields CASSFTFAKRQGPDRKGYTF.

V and J are TRBV7-6 and TRBJ1-2; 7 bases align to TRBD1. The CDR3 has 15 amino acids. Germline CDR1 reads SGHVS; CDR2 reads FNYEAQ. Germline trimming cut 5 bases from V and 2 bases from J; bases unmatched to any gene: 8. The CDR3 DNA reads TGTGCCAGCAGCCCGAGGGACAGCTTAAACTATGGCTACACCTTC. Protein sequence: CASSPRDSLNYGYTF. Drawing the rest from reference TRBV7-6 and TRBJ1-2, the complete variable domain is GAGVSQSPRYKVTKRGQDVALRCDPISGHVSLYWYRQALGQGPEFLTYFNYEAQQDKSGLPNDRFSAERPEGSISTLTIQRTEQRDSAMYRCASSPRDSLNYGYTFGSGTRLTVV.

The chain carries TRBV5-1 and TRBJ1-3, with D uncertain. Germline CDR1 SGHRS, CDR2 YFSETQ. Trimming shortened V by 0 bases and J by 4 bases, and 2 bases separated the two germline ends. The CDR3 has 12 residues. The CDR3 DNA reads TGCGCCAGCAGCTTGGAAGGAAACACCATATATTTT. Its translation: CASSLEGNTIYF.

The chain joins TRBV6-6 to TRBJ2-2; D gene unclear. The CDR3 is 15 amino acids. Germline CDR1 reads MNHNY; CDR2 reads SVGAGI (reference sequence). With 2 bases removed from V and 0 bases from J, the gap between germline ends came to 7 bases. CDR3 region: CASSYLGPNTGELFF. For the CDR3, the DNA is TGTGCCAGCAGTTACCTCGGCCCGAACACCGGGGAGCTGTTTTTT.

The CDR3 region has the DNA TGTGCCAGCAGCTTAGGATCAGGGTTTAGGTATGATGGCTACACCTTC. Translated: CASSLGSGFRYDGYTF. J is TRBJ1-2 and V is TRBV7-2, with D possibly TRBD1 on 5 matching bases. From germline, CDR1 is SGHTA and CDR2 FQGNSA. This CDR3 is 16 amino acids long. The V end lost 1 base, the J end lost 6 bases, and 18 bases lay between the germline ends.

The chain couples TRBV12-3 or TRBV12-4 to TRBJ2-6; D ambiguous. Deletions cut 7 bases from V and 12 bases from J, with 13 bases between. The CDR3 contains 12 residues. The CDR3 DNA sequence: TGTGCCAGCAAACCGGGTCTCGGCGTCCTGACTTTC. The encoded protein is CASKPGLGVLTF.

The V call is TRBV19, the J call TRBJ1-4; D is unclear. V lost 0 bases to trimming and J lost 6 bases, with 2 bases between them. The germline V gene encodes CDR1 LNHDA and CDR2 SQIVND (reference sequence). CDR3 length: 12 residues. CDR3 loop: CASSIEDEKLFF. The CDR3 coding sequence is TGTGCCAGTAGTATAGAAGATGAAAAACTGTTTTTT.

The rearrangement links TRBV5-1 to TRBJ2-1; D gene unclear. The V end lost 0 bases, the J end lost 3 bases, and 7 bases lay between the germline ends. Germline values: CDR1 SGHRS, CDR2 YFSETQ. This CDR3 has 14 residues. The CDR3 spells CASSLDSYYNEQFF. The CDR3 bases are TGCGCCAGCAGCTTGGACTCCTACTACAATGAGCAGTTCTTC. Together with reference TRBV5-1 and TRBJ2-1, the CDR3 gives the full variable domain: KAGVTQTPRYLIKTRGQQVTLSCSPISGHRSVSWYQQTPGQGLQFLFEYFSETQRNKGNFPGRFSGRQFSNSRSEMNVSTLELGDSALYLCASSLDSYYNEQFFGPGTRLTVL.

The genes are TRBV7-3 and TRBJ2-1; D may be TRBD1 (6 bases). Trimming removed 1 base from V and 2 bases from J, with 18 bases in between. This CDR3 contains 18 residues. From germline, CDR1 is SGHTA and CDR2 FQGTGA. In DNA, the CDR3 is TGTGCCAGCAGCTTAATAGTTGGTGGCGGACAGACCTACAATGAGCAGTTCTTC. Translated: CASSLIVGGGQTYNEQFF.

This clone has a single count. The chain carries TRBV29-1 and TRBJ2-1; TRBD1 matches 9 bases. The CDR3 contains 12 residues. J lost 9 bases, V lost 7 bases, and 7 bases had no gene match. Germline CDR1 SQVTM, CDR2 ANQGSEA. CDR3 in DNA: TGCAGCGCCGGGACAGGGTGGGGTGAGCAGTTCTTC. The encoded protein is CSAGTGWGEQFF.

The chain couples TRBV18 to TRBJ1-5; D gene uncertain. This CDR3 is built from 15 residues. Trimming stripped 2 bases from V and 3 bases from J, with 11 bases between. From germline, CDR1 is KGHSH and CDR2 LQKENI. In DNA, the CDR3 is TGTGCCAGCTCACCAGGGTTTGGGTCCAATCAGCCCCAGCATTTT. Protein sequence: CASSPGFGSNQPQHF.

The CDR3 reads CASSLWGSRTQYF. The CDR3 DNA is TGTGCCAGCAGCTTGTGGGGTTCAAGGACCCAGTACTTC. V gene TRBV7-7 combines with J gene TRBJ2-5; unclear D gene. This CDR3 region has 13 residues. Between the trimmed V and J ends, which lost 3 bases and 7 bases, there was a span of 12 bases. The germline gives CDR1 SSHAT, CDR2 FNYEAQ (reference sequence).

V gene TRBV19 combines with J gene TRBJ1-5; D might be TRBD1 (6 bases). The CDR3 length is 17 residues. Germline CDR1 and CDR2: LNHDA and SQIVND (reference sequence). Trimming removed 5 bases at V and 2 bases at J, with 19 bases between. CDR3 in DNA: TGTGCCAGTAGTGCCACAGGGAGGCTTGGGGGCAATCAGCCCCAGCATTTT. It yields the protein CASSATGRLGGNQPQHF.

The chain employs TRBV28 and TRBJ2-5; possibly TRBD1 for D (5 bases). V was pared by 3 bases and J by 7 bases, with 12 bases between. Germline V gene lookup returns CDR1 MDHEN and CDR2 SYDVKM. The length of the CDR3 is 13 residues. The CDR3 nucleotides are TGTGCCAGCAGTTTGAGCGAAAGGGGGACCCAGTACTTC. Encoded protein: CASSLSERGTQYF.

CDR3 nucleotides: TGTGCCAGCAGCTTCTACACCTCGAACACTGAAGCTTTCTTT. This translates into CASSFYTSNTEAFF. This chain uses TRBV7-2 with TRBJ1-1, with D hard to call. This CDR3 has 14 residues. V dropped 3 bases and J dropped 1 base, with 9 bases sitting between them. Germline V gene data show CDR1 as SGHTA and CDR2 as FQGNSA.

This clone was seen just once. The V call is TRBV19, the J call TRBJ1-1; no firm D call. Trimming stripped 8 bases from V and 6 bases from J, with 19 bases between. This CDR3 has 14 residues. The germline V gene encodes CDR1 LNHDA and CDR2 SQIVND (reference sequence). The CDR3 here is CASQEGQTRAEAFF. DNA of the CDR3: TGTGCCAGTCAGGAAGGTCAGACAAGGGCTGAAGCTTTCTTT.

The CDR3 DNA reads as TGCGCCAGCAGCCAAGCCCTCGCGGTGGGGGTGGGCTACAATGAGCAGTTCTTC. Protein sequence: CASSQALAVGVGYNEQFF. The rearrangement joins TRBV4-1 to TRBJ2-1; D could derive from TRBD1 or TRBD2 (5 bases each). The V and J ends lost 1 base and 3 bases respectively, with 19 bases between them. This CDR3 contains 18 residues. Per germline, CDR1 MGHRA and CDR2 YSYEKL.

This chain uses TRBV30 with TRBJ1-2; TRBD1 might be the D (5 bases). V was clipped by 3 bases and J by 5 bases, with 19 bases between them. Per germline, CDR1 GTSNPN and CDR2 SVGIG (reference sequence). CDR3 length: 15 amino acids. This chain's CDR3 is CAWRALGGLSYGYTF. CDR3 bases: TGTGCCTGGAGGGCGCTGGGGGGTCTAAGTTATGGCTACACCTTC. Supplemented by reference TRBV30 and TRBJ1-2, the full variable domain reads SQTIHQWPATLVQPVGSPLSLECTVEGTSNPNLYWYRQAAGRGLQLLFYSVGIGQISSEVPQNLSASRPQDRQFILSSKKLLLSDSGFYLCAWRALGGLSYGYTFGSGTRLTVV.

The genes are TRBV7-9 and TRBJ2-5; 13 nucleotides align to TRBD2. Germline-derived CDR1 and CDR2 are SEHNR and FQNEAQ (reference sequence). Trimming took 5 bases from V and 5 from J; bases not matched to a gene: 5. This CDR3 is built from 15 residues. This CDR3 is CASSPGLAGAETQYF. The CDR3 bases are TGTGCCAGCAGCCCCGGACTAGCGGGAGCGGAGACCCAGTACTTC.

This sequence joins TRBV6-5 and TRBJ1-2; maybe TRBD1 (6 bases). Germline V gives CDR1 MNHEY, CDR2 SVGAGI. This CDR3 is 12 amino acids long. V was pared by 6 bases and J by 7 bases, with 12 bases between. This CDR3 reads CASSANRAGYTF. The CDR3, as DNA: TGTGCCAGCAGCGCAAACAGGGCTGGCTACACCTTC.

The chain combines TRBV19 with TRBJ1-1; D perhaps matches TRBD1 (5 bases). The CDR3 loop spans 16 amino acids. Germline values: CDR1 LNHDA, CDR2 SQIVND (reference sequence). V lost 2 bases and J 4 bases, leaving 17 bases between the germline ends. The chain's CDR3 is CASSISLRVGGTEAFF. The CDR3, as DNA: TGTGCCAGTAGTATATCCCTCAGGGTGGGGGGCACTGAAGCTTTCTTT.

This chain uses TRBV19 with TRBJ1-5, with 7 nucleotides matching TRBD1. Trimming cost V 3 bases and J 7 bases; bases outside gene matches: 9. Germline CDR1 reads LNHDA; CDR2 reads SQIVND (reference sequence). The CDR3 totals 15 residues. CDR3 coding DNA: TGTGCCAGTAGTATCGACAGGGTGGCAGGGCAGCCCCAGCATTTT. Its protein is CASSIDRVAGQPQHF.

The chain links TRBV9 to TRBJ2-2; the D is unclear. The germline CDR1 and CDR2 sequences are SGDLS and YYNGEE. The CDR3 has 13 residues. The V end lost 4 bases, the J end lost 4 bases, and 8 bases lay between the germline ends. The DNA for the CDR3 is TGTGCCAGCAGCACTGACCGCACCGGGGAGCTGTTTTTT. It is translated as CASSTDRTGELFF. Based on the CDR3 plus reference TRBV9 and TRBJ2-2, the full variable domain is DSGVTQTPKHLITATGQRVTLRCSPRSGDLSVYWYQQSLDQGLQFLIQYYNGEERAKGNILERFSAQQFPDLHSELNLSSLELGDSALYFCASSTDRTGELFFGEGSRLTVL.

This chain uses TRBV7-2 with TRBJ1-4; D remains ambiguous. The CDR3 is 15 residues long. V shed 0 bases and J shed 5 bases, with 10 bases lying between them. Per the germline V gene, CDR1 is SGHTA and CDR2 is FQGNSA. The CDR3 loop is CASSLAGRSNEKLFF. As DNA, the CDR3 is TGTGCCAGCAGCTTAGCTGGACGATCGAATGAAAAACTGTTTTTT.

The chain recombines TRBV24-1 with TRBJ1-2; maybe TRBD1 (6 bases). Germline V gene data show CDR1 as KGHDR and CDR2 as SFDVKD. The CDR3 loop spans 16 amino acids. V lost 4 bases, J lost 4 bases, and 18 bases lay in between. The CDR3 bases are TGTGCCACCAGTGACTCACCTTTGGGGGGCGGCTATGGCTACACCTTC. Its translation: CATSDSPLGGGYGYTF.

The chain recombines TRBV18 with TRBJ1-1; 11 bases fit TRBD1. In germline, CDR1 is KGHSH, CDR2 LQKENI. V was pared by 3 bases and J by 4 bases, with 4 bases of the junction left unmatched. CDR3 length: 15 residues. In DNA form, the CDR3 reads TGTGCCAGCTCACCCGCCGGGACAGGGGGCACTGAAGCTTTCTTT. This translates into CASSPAGTGGTEAFF.

The gene calls are TRBV28 and TRBJ1-1; weak D call: TRBD1 (6 bases). Germline V CDR1 and CDR2: MDHEN, SYDVKM. Trimming pared 8 bases from V and 7 bases from J, leaving 20 bases between. The CDR3 has 14 residues. DNA for the CDR3: TGTGCCAGCGAAACAGGGACCGGAGAAGGTGAAGCTTTCTTT. Encoded protein: CASETGTGEGEAFF.

The CDR3 here is CASSPQGSSYNEQFF. As DNA, the CDR3 is TGTGCCAGCAGCCCCCAGGGGAGCTCCTACAATGAGCAGTTCTTC. The chain has TRBV9 and TRBJ2-1; tentatively, D is TRBD1 (6 bases). The CDR3 runs to 15 residues. Germline V lookup: CDR1 SGDLS, CDR2 YYNGEE. The V and J ends lost 4 bases and 0 bases respectively, with 11 bases between them.